These 17 T cell receptor beta chains were sequenced from one sample in a study of glioma-infiltrating T cells after dendritic cell vaccination. Time point indicated: after dendritic cell vaccination, including at tumor progression/relapse. Assay used: immunoSEQ multiplex PCR; TCRdb lists only in-frame clones, some missing. The profile shows around 100,000 clones, over 80% of them singletons. This material consisted of blood, taken after dendritic cell vaccination. All receptors derive from a human donor with glioblastoma.

The chain combines TRBV2 with TRBJ1-2, with D possibly TRBD1 on 5 matching bases. The CDR3 sequence is 13 residues long. Germline V gives CDR1 SNHLY, CDR2 FYNNEI. Trimming took 6 bases from V and 0 from J, leaving 8 bases between them. The CDR3: CASSRAANYGYTF. The CDR3 coding sequence is TGTGCCAGCAGCAGGGCTGCTAACTATGGCTACACCTTC.

V usage is TRBV5-4 and J usage is TRBJ1-1; TRBD1 might be the D (5 bases). This CDR3 region has 15 residues. V shed 0 bases and J shed 2 bases, with 11 bases lying between them. Germline CDR1 SGHNT, CDR2 YYREEE (reference sequence). The CDR3 sequence is CASSLEATVNTEAFF. The CDR3 DNA follows: TGTGCCAGCAGCTTGGAAGCGACAGTAAACACTGAAGCTTTCTTT.

V is TRBV5-1 and J is TRBJ2-7; D may be TRBD1 (5 bases). The ends were cut back, 0 bases at V and 5 bases at J, with 18 bases in the middle. The CDR3 sequence is 16 residues long. Germline loops: CDR1 SGHRS, CDR2 YFSETQ. The CDR3, as DNA: TGCGCCAGCAGCTTGGCCAATGGTCCAGGGTGGGACGAGCAGTACTTC. This gives the protein CASSLANGPGWDEQYF. Using reference TRBV5-1 and TRBJ2-7 for the parts outside the CDR3, the full variable domain is KAGVTQTPRYLIKTRGQQVTLSCSPISGHRSVSWYQQTPGQGLQFLFEYFSETQRNKGNFPGRFSGRQFSNSRSEMNVSTLELGDSALYLCASSLANGPGWDEQYFGPGTRLTVT.

The CDR3, as DNA: TGTGCCAGCGGCCCTCCAAGCTCTGGGGCCAACGTCCTGACTTTC. Translating it yields CASGPPSSGANVLTF. The chain has TRBV7-9 and TRBJ2-6; D is unresolved. The CDR3 runs to 15 residues. Between the trimmed V and J ends, which lost 8 bases and 0 bases, there was a span of 11 bases. Germline CDR1 is SEHNR and CDR2 is FQNEAQ (reference sequence). Filled out from reference TRBV7-9 and TRBJ2-6, the complete variable domain reads DTGVSQNPRHKITKRGQNVTFRCDPISEHNRLYWYRQTLGQGPEFLTYFQNEAQLEKSRLLSDRFSAERPKGSFSTLEIQRTEQGDSAMYLCASGPPSSGANVLTFGAGSRLTVL.

The V call is TRBV7-3, the J call TRBJ2-7; 10 bases align to TRBD1. With 2 bases clipped from V and 6 bases from J, the junction kept 7 bases outside the gene matches. CDR3 size: 15 residues. Per the germline V gene, CDR1 is SGHTA and CDR2 is FQGTGA. The CDR3 nucleotides are TGTGCCAGCAGCTTAGACGGGACAGGGGATTTCGAGCAGTACTTC. Its translation: CASSLDGTGDFEQYF. Full variable domain (remainder filled in from reference TRBV7-3 and TRBJ2-7): GAGVSQTPSNKVTEKGKYVELRCDPISGHTALYWYRQSLGQGPEFLIYFQGTGAADDSGLPNDRFFAVRPEGSVSTLKIQRTERGDSAVYLCASSLDGTGDFEQYFGPGTRLTVT.

This clone appeared a single time. The chain links TRBV10-1 to TRBJ1-6; D call uncertain. The CDR3 is 16 residues long. Germline V CDR1 and CDR2: WNHNN, SYGVQD (reference sequence). V shed 4 bases and J shed 0 bases, with 10 bases lying between them. The CDR3 reads CASSGRISSYNSPLHF. CDR3 coding DNA: TGCGCCAGCAGTGGGCGGATAAGCTCCTATAATTCACCCCTCCACTTT.

The chain joins TRBV13 to TRBJ1-1; the D gene is possibly TRBD1 (5 bases). Trimming shortened V by 4 bases and J by 3 bases, and 15 bases separated the two germline ends. CDR1 is PRHDT, CDR2 FYEKMQ, per germline (reference sequence). CDR3 length: 15 residues. As DNA, the CDR3 is TGTGCCAGCAGCTCCAGACAGACGGTCGACACTGAAGCTTTCTTT. It encodes CASSSRQTVDTEAFF.

The CDR3: CASSLVGGGGTGELFF. CDR3 nucleotide sequence: TGTGCCAGCAGCTTAGTGGGAGGAGGAGGTACCGGGGAGCTGTTTTTT. The V call is TRBV7-2, the J call TRBJ2-2; TRBD2 is a possible D gene (6 bases). The CDR3 covers 16 residues. The ends were cut back, 1 base at V and 5 bases at J, with 14 bases in the middle. The germline CDR1 and CDR2 sequences are SGHTA and FQGNSA. Supplemented by reference TRBV7-2 and TRBJ2-2, the full variable domain reads GAGVSQSPSNKVTEKGKDVELRCDPISGHTALYWYRQSLGQGLEFLIYFQGNSAPDKSGLPSDRFSAERTGGSVSTLTIQRTQQEDSAVYLCASSLVGGGGTGELFFGEGSRLTVL.

V usage is TRBV25-1 and J usage is TRBJ1-2; no reliable D call. V was cut by 4 bases and J by 5 bases, with 5 bases left in between. The CDR3 has 11 residues. Germline lookup yields CDR1 MGHDK and CDR2 SYGVNS. Written as DNA, the CDR3 is TGTGCCAGCAGTGTCGGGTATGGCTACACCTTC. Its translation is CASSVGYGYTF.

This clone was counted a single time. The chain has TRBV18 and TRBJ1-2, with D tentatively TRBD1 (6 bases). Per germline, CDR1 KGHSH and CDR2 LQKENI. Trimming removed 4 bases from V and 2 bases from J, with 11 bases in between. CDR3 length: 14 residues. The CDR3 nucleotides read TGTGCCAGCTCACTCTATGGACAGAACTATGGCTACACCTTC. This encodes CASSLYGQNYGYTF.

This chain joins TRBV4-1 and TRBJ1-2; a possible D gene is TRBD1 (6 bases). Between the trimmed V and J ends, which lost 1 base and 5 bases, there was a span of 11 bases. Germline V gene sequence: CDR1 MGHRA, CDR2 YSYEKL. The CDR3 is 14 amino acids. The CDR3 spells CASSQAPGEYGYTF. In DNA, the CDR3 is TGCGCCAGCAGCCAAGCGCCAGGGGAATATGGCTACACCTTC.

The chain carries TRBV5-6 and TRBJ1-1; 11 nucleotides align to TRBD1. CDR3 length: 15 residues. Unmatched junction bases numbered 5, after V lost 2 bases and J lost 5 bases. The germline gives CDR1 SGHDT, CDR2 YYEEEE. The CDR3 DNA reads as TGTGCCAGCAGCTTAACGGACAGGGGGCCAACTGAAGCTTTCTTT. Amino acid sequence: CASSLTDRGPTEAFF.

This chain connects TRBV2 to TRBJ2-1; the D gene is possibly TRBD1 (6 bases). CDR1 and CDR2 (germline): SNHLY, FYNNEI. Trimming left V 5 bases short and J 0 bases short, with 11 bases between. The CDR3 contains 15 residues. For the CDR3, the DNA is TGTGCCAGCAGTCCAAGGGGGAGCTCCTACAATGAGCAGTTCTTC. This gives the protein CASSPRGSSYNEQFF.

The chain uses TRBV10-1 and TRBJ2-7; the match to TRBD2 covers 8 bases. Looked up from germline, CDR1 is WNHNN and CDR2 is SYGVQD (reference sequence). This CDR3 contains 23 residues. Losses at the gene ends were 0 bases for V and 3 bases for J; bases not matched to a gene: 28. The chain's CDR3 is CASSESMAHPRSAWRGAHYEQYF. CDR3 coding DNA: TGCGCCAGCAGTGAGTCGATGGCTCATCCGCGATCGGCTTGGCGGGGGGCACACTACGAGCAGTACTTC.

The rearrangement uses TRBV2 and TRBJ1-1, with D possibly being TRBD1 (6 bases). The V gene lost 2 bases and the J gene lost 1 base, with 11 bases spanning the gap. Germline CDR1 and CDR2: SNHLY and FYNNEI. The CDR3 contains 15 residues. The DNA for the CDR3 is TGTGCCAGCAGTGAAAGAACAGGGTGGAACACTGAAGCTTTCTTT. Translated: CASSERTGWNTEAFF.

CDR3 amino acids: CASSRGGESYEQYF. Written as DNA, the CDR3 is TGTGCCAGCAGCCGGGGGGGGGAGTCCTACGAGCAGTACTTC. This rearrangement joins TRBV7-9 to TRBJ2-7; 8 nucleotides line up with TRBD2. The germline V gene encodes CDR1 SEHNR and CDR2 FQNEAQ (reference sequence). The CDR3 length is 14 residues. After removal of 5 bases from V and 1 base from J, the junction contained 4 bases not matched to a gene.

This clone was seen once. The chain uses TRBV5-1 and TRBJ2-7; D uncertain. Looked up from germline, CDR1 is SGHRS and CDR2 is YFSETQ. This CDR3 has 15 residues. The germline V and J ends were trimmed by 0 bases and 0 bases, with 10 bases remaining between them. The CDR3 protein is CASSLDPVSSYEQYF. Here the CDR3 DNA reads TGCGCCAGCAGCTTGGACCCGGTAAGCTCCTACGAGCAGTACTTC.